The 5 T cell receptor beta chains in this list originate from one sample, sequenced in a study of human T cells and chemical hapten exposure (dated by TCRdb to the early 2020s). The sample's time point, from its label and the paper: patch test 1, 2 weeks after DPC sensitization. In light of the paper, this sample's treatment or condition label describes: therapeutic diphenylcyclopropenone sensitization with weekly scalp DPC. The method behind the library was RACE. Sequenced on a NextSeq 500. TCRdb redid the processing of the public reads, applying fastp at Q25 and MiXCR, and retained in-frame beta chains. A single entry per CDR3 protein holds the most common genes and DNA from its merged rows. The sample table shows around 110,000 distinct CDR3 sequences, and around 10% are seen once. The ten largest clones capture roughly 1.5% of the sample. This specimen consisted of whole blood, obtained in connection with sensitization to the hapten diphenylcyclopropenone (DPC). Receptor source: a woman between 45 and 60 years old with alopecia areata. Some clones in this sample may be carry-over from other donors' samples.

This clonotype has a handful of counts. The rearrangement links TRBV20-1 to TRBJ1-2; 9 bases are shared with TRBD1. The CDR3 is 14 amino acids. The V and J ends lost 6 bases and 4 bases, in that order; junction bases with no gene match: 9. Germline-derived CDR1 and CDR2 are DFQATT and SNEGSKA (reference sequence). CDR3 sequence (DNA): TGCAGTGCCAGATCTACAGGGGGCATCTATGGCTACACCTTC. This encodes CSARSTGGIYGYTF.

The CDR3 region has the DNA TGTGCCAGCAGTTTATTAGTAGGTGAGCAGTTCTTC. It is translated as CASSLLVGEQFF. This chain uses TRBV28 with TRBJ2-1; D ambiguous. V lost 1 base, J lost 9 bases, and 7 bases lay in between. CDR1 is MDHEN, CDR2 SYDVKM, per germline. CDR3 length: 12 amino acids.

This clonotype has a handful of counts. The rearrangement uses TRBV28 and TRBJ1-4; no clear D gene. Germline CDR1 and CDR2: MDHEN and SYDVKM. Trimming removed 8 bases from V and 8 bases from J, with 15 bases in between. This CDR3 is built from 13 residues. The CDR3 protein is CASGPWTGEKLFF. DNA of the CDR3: TGTGCCAGCGGACCTTGGACGGGCGAAAAACTGTTTTTT.

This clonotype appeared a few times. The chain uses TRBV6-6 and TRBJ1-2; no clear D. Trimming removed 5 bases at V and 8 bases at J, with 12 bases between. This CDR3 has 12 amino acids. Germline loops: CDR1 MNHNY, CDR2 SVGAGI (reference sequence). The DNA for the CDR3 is TGTGCCAGCAGTGCCACGAGGCCCGGCTACACCTTC. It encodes CASSATRPGYTF.

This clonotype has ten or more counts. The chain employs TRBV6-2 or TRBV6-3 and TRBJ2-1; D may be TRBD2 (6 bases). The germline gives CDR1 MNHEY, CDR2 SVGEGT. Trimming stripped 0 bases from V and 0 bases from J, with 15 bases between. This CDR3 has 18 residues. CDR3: CASSYSGLTVSSYNEQFF. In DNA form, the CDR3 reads TGTGCCAGCAGTTACTCGGGACTGACAGTTTCCTCCTACAATGAGCAGTTCTTC.